This T cell receptor beta chain was sequenced during a study of molecular identifiers for immune sequencing clone quantification. This clonotype was detected ten times or more. Unmatched junction bases numbered 7, after V lost 0 bases and J lost 3 bases. Germline assignment: CDR1 DFQATT and CDR2 SNEGSKA (reference sequence). CDR3 length: 16 residues. TCRdb called the PCR reads again in MiXCR, with one record for every CDR3 protein. This sample yields about 40,000 distinct CDR3 sequences, of which nearly 25% are seen a single time; about 0.93% belongs to the top ten. The chain carries TRBV20-1 and TRBJ2-7, with 11 bases identical to TRBD1. The TCR originated in a human donor in good health. Some libraries in this study had Jurkat cell RNA spiked in. Sequencing was done on a sample of naive CD8+ T cells from blood, with Jurkat cell RNA spiked in. The subset was: FACS-sorted CD8+CD4-CCR7+CD45RA+ naive T cells. CDR3 in DNA: TGCAGTGCTAGAGATTCGGGACAGGGGGTGTTCTACGAGCAGTACTTC. Its translation is CSARDSGQGVFYEQYF.